The clone carrying this T cell receptor (beta chain) was seen a few times. Its antigen is undetermined. Individual cDNA molecules were tagged with unique molecular identifiers, the study reported. TCRdb analysed the 5' RACE reads with MiXCR anew, one entry per CDR3 protein. The table lists about 38,000 distinct CDR3 sequences, about 5% of them singletons. V was trimmed by 2 bases and J by 5 bases, leaving 9 bases between them. The germline V gene encodes CDR1 MNHNY and CDR2 SVGAGI (reference sequence). The CDR3 consists of 14 residues. The entry originates in a study of early T cells in non-severe SARS-CoV-2 infection. Study-level background: The input, bulk RNA from unsorted whole blood, was sequenced, and chains were unpaired.

General study findings and limits: Matching with VDJdb favored anti-spike CD8 responses (missing private and CD4 specificities).

The clonotype was recovered from an adult who was a healthcare worker with PCR-confirmed SARS-CoV-2 infection or an uninfected control (not recorded which). The sequencing input was whole blood. The chain uses TRBV6-6 and TRBJ2-2, with D perhaps matching TRBD1 (5 bases). In nucleotides, the CDR3 is TGTGCCAGCAGTTACCCGACAGAGACCGGGGAGCTGTTTTTT. Amino acid sequence: CASSYPTETGELFF.